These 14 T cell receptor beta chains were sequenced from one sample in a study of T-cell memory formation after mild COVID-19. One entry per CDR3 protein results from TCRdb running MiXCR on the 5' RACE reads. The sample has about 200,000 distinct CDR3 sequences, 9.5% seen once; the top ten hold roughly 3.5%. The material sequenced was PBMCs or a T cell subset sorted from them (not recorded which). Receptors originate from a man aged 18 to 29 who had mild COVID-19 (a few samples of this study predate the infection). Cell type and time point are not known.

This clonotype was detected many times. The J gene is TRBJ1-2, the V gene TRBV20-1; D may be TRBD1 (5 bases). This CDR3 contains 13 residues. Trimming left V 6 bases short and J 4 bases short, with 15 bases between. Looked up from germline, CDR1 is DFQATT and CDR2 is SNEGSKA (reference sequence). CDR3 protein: CSATAGLLYGYTF. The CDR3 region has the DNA TGCAGTGCCACGGCGGGGCTCCTCTATGGCTACACCTTC.

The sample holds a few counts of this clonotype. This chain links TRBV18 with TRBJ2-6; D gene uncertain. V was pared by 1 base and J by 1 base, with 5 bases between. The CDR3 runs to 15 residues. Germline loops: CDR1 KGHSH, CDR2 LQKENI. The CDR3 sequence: CASSPQESGANVLTF. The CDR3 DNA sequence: TGTGCCAGCTCACCACAAGAATCTGGGGCCAACGTCCTGACTTTC.

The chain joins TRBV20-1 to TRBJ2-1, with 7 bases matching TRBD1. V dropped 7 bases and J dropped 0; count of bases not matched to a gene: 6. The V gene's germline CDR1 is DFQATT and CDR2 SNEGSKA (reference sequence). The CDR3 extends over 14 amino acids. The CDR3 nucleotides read TGCAGTGTAACGACAGGGAGCTCCTACAATGAGCAGTTCTTC. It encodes CSVTTGSSYNEQFF.

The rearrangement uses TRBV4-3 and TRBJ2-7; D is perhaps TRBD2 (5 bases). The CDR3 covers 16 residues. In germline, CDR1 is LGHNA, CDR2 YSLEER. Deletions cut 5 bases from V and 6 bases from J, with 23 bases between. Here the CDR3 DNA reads TGCGCCAGCAGCGTCACCGCTAGAGGGTGGCAAGCCGAGCAGTACTTC. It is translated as CASSVTARGWQAEQYF.

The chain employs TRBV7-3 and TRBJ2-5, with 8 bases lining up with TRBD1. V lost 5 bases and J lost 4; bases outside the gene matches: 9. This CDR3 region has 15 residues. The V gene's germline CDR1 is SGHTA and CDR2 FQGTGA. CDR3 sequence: CASSPQGGWVETQYF. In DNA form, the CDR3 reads TGTGCCAGCAGCCCACAGGGGGGCTGGGTAGAGACCCAGTACTTC.

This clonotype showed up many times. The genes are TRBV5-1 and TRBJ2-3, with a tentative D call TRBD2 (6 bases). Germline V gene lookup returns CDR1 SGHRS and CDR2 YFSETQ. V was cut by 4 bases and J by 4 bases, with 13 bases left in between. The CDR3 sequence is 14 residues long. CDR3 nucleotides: TGCGCCAGCAGCGGGGGACTTCCGCCAGATACGCAGTATTTT. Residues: CASSGGLPPDTQYF.

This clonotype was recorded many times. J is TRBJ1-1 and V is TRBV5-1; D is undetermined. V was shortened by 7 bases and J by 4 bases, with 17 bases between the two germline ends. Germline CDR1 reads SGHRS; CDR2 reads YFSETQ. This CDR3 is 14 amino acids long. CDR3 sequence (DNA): TGCGCCAGCGATCTCATAAGTCCCAGCACTGAAGCTTTCTTT. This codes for CASDLISPSTEAFF.

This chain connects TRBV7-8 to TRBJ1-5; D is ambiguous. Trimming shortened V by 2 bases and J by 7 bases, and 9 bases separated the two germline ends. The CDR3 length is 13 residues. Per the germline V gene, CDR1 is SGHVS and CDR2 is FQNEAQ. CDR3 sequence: CASSLTQRQPQHF. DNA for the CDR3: TGTGCCAGCAGCTTAACCCAACGGCAGCCCCAGCATTTT.

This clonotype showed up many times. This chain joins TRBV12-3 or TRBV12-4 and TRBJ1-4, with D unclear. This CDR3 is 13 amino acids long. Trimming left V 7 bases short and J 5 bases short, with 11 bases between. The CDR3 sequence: CASNLNKNEKLFF. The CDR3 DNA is TGTGCCAGCAACCTGAATAAGAATGAAAAACTGTTTTTT.

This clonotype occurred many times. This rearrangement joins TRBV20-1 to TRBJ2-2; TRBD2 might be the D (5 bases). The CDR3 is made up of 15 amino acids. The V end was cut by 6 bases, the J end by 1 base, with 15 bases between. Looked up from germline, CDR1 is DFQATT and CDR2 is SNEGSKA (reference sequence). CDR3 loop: CSAPEPGRNTGELFF. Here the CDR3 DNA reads TGCAGTGCCCCTGAACCGGGGAGGAACACCGGGGAGCTGTTTTTT.

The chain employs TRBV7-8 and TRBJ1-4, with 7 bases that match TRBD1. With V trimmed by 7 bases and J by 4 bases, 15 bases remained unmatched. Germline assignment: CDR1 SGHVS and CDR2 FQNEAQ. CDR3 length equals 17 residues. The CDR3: CASTPKTGADINEKLFF. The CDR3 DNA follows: TGTGCCAGCACCCCCAAAACAGGGGCCGATATTAATGAAAAACTGTTTTTT.

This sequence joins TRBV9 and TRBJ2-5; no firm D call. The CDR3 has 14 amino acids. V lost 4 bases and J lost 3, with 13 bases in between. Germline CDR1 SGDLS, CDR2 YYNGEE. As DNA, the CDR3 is TGTGCCAGCAGCCCCACAGTGGCTAAAGAGACCCAGTACTTC. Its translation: CASSPTVAKETQYF.

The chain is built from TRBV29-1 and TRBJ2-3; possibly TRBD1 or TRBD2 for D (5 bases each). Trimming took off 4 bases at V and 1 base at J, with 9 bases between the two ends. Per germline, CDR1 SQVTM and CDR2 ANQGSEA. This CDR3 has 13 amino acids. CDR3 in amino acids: CSVATGRTDTQYF. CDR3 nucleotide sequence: TGCAGCGTTGCAACGGGGCGCACAGATACGCAGTATTTT.

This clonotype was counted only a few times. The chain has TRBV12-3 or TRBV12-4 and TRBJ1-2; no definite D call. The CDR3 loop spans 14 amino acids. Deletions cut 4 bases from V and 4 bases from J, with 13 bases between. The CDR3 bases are TGTGCCAGCAGTTCCTATTCCCTACGCTATGGCTACACCTTC. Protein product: CASSSYSLRYGYTF.